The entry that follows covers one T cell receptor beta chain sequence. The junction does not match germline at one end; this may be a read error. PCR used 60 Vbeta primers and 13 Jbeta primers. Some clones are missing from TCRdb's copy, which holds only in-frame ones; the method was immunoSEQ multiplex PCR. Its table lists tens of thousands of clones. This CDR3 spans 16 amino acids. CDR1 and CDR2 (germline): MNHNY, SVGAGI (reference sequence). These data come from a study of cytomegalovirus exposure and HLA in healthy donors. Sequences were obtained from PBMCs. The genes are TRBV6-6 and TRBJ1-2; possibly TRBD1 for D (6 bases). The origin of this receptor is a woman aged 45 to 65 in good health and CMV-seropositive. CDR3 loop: CASSNSRRQELLLYTF. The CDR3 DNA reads TGTGCCAGCAGTAACTCCCGACGACAGGAACTGCTCCTCTACACCTTC.